Listed here is a single T cell receptor beta chain. This table comes from immunoSEQ multiplex PCR, and its TCRdb copy is limited to in-frame clones, with some not included. The sample gives around 100,000 clones, about 89% of which show up once; roughly 17% is in the top ten. Germline CDR1 MGHRA, CDR2 YSYEKL. The CDR3 is 14 residues long. Trimming took 0 bases from V and 7 from J, leaving 10 bases between them. The sample is drawn from a study of identifying expanded T cells in peripheral blood. This chain links TRBV4-1 with TRBJ2-1; TRBD1 might be the D (5 bases). This clonotype originated in a person between 18 and 75 years old in good health. The source material was blood. CDR3 sequence reads: CASSQERGVNEQFF. CDR3 coding DNA: TGCGCCAGCAGCCAAGAAAGGGGCGTGAATGAGCAGTTCTTC.